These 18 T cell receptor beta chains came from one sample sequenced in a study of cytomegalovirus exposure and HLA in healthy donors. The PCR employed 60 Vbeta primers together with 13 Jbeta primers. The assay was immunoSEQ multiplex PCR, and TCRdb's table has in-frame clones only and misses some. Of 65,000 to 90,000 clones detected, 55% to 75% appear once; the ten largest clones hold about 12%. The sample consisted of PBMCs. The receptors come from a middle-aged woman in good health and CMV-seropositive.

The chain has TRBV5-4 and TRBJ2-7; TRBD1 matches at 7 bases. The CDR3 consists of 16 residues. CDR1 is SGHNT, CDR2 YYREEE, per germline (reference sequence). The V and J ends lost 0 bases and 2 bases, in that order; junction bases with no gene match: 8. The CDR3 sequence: CASSLAAGTATYEQYF. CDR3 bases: TGTGCCAGCAGCTTGGCCGCCGGGACAGCAACCTACGAGCAGTACTTC.

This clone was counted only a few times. The CDR3 protein is CASSPGTGGYQETQYF. DNA for the CDR3: TGCGCCAGCAGCCCTGGGACAGGGGGTTACCAAGAGACCCAGTACTTC. This rearrangement joins TRBV5-1 to TRBJ2-5; 11 bases are shared with TRBD1. Germline lookup yields CDR1 SGHRS and CDR2 YFSETQ. With V trimmed by 4 bases and J by 0 bases, 5 bases remained unmatched. The CDR3 consists of 16 residues.

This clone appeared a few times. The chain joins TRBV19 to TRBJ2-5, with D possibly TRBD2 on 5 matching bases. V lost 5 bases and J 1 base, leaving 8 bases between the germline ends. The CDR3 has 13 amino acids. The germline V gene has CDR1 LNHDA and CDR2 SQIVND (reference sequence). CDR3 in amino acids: CASSVRVQETQYF. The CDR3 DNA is TGTGCCAGTAGTGTGAGGGTCCAAGAGACCCAGTACTTC.

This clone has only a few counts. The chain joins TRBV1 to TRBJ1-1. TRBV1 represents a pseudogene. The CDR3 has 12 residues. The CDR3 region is CTSSQDRVKAFF. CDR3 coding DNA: TGCACCAGCAGCCAAGATCGCGTAAAAGCTTTCTTT.

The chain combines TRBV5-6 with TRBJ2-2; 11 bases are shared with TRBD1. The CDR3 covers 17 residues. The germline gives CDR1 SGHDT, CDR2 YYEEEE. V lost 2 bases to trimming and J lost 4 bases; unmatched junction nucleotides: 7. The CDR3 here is CASSLGGQGGSTGELFF. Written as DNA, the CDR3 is TGTGCCAGCAGCTTAGGGGGACAGGGGGGAAGCACCGGGGAGCTGTTTTTT.

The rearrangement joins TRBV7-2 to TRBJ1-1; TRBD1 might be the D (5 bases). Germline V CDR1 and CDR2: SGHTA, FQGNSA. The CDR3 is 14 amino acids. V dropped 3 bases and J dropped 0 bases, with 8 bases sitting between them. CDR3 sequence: CASSFVRVNTEAFF. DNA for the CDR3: TGTGCCAGCAGCTTCGTCAGGGTGAACACTGAAGCTTTCTTT.

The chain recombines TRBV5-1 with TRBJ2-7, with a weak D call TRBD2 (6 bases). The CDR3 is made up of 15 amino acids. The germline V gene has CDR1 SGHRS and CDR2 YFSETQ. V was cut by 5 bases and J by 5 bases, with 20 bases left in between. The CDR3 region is CASSPWTKSGDEQYF. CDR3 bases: TGCGCCAGCAGTCCATGGACTAAAAGTGGGGACGAGCAGTACTTC.

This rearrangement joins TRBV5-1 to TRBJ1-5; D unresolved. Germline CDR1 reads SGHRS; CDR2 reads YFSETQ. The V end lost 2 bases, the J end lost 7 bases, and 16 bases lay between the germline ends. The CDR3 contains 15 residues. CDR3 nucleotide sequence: TGCGCCAGCAGCTTAGCCCCGACCGGCGGGCAGCCCCAGCATTTT. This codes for CASSLAPTGGQPQHF.

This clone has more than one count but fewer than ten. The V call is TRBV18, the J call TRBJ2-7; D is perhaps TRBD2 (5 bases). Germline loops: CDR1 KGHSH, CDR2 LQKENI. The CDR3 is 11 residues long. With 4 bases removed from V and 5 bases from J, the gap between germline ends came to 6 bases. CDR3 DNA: TGTGCCAGCTCACTGAGGGACGAGCAGTACTTC. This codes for CASSLRDEQYF. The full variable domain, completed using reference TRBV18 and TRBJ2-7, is NAGVMQNPRHLVRRRGQEARLRCSPMKGHSHVYWYRQLPEEGLKFMVYLQKENIIDESGMPKERFSAEFPKEGPSILRIQQVVRGDSAAYFCASSLRDEQYFGPGTRLTVT.

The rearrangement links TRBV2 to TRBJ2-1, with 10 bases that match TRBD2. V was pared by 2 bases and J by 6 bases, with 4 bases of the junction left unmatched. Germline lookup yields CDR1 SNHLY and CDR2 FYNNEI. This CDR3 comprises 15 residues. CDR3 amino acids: CASSEIAGGGNEQFF. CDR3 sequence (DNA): TGTGCCAGCAGTGAAATAGCGGGGGGTGGCAATGAGCAGTTCTTC. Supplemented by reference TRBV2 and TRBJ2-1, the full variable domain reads EPEVTQTPSHQVTQMGQEVILRCVPISNHLYFYWYRQILGQKVEFLVSFYNNEISEKSEIFDDQFSVERPDGSNFTLKIRSTKLEDSAMYFCASSEIAGGGNEQFFGPGTRLTVL.

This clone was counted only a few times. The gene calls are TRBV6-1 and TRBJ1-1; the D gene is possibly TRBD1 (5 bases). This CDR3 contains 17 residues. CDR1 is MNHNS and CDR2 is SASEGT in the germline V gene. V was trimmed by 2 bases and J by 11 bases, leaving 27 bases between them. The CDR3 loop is CASSEFSAGQRSRGAFF. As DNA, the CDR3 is TGTGCCAGCAGTGAATTCTCAGCTGGGCAGAGGTCCCGGGGGGCTTTCTTT.

CDR3 in DNA: TGTGCCATCACCAATAACAGGGAACGCGGGACTGAAGCTTTCTTT. It codes for CAITNNRERGTEAFF. This chain links TRBV10-3 with TRBJ1-1, with D maybe TRBD1 (6 bases). Germline CDR1 reads ENHRY; CDR2 reads SYGVKD. V was pared by 7 bases and J by 5 bases, with 20 bases between. This CDR3 has 15 amino acids.

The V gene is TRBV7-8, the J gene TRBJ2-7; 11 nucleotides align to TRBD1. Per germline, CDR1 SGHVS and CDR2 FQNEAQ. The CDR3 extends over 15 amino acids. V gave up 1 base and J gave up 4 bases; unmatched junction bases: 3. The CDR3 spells CASSLGTGGFYEQYF. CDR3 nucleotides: TGTGCCAGCAGCTTAGGGACAGGGGGCTTTTACGAGCAGTACTTC.

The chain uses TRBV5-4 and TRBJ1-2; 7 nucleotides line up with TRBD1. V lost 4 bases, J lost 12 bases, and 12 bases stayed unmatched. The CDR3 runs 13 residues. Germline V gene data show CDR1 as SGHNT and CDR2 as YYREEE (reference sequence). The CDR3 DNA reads TGTGCCAGCAGCCCAACGGGACAGAAGATCGACACCTTC. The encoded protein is CASSPTGQKIDTF.

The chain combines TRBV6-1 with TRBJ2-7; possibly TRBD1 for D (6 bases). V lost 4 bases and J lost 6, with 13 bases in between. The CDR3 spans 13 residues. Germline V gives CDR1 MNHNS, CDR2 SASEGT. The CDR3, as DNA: TGTGCCAGCAGTGGCTACAGGGTAATCGAGCAGTACTTC. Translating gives CASSGYRVIEQYF.

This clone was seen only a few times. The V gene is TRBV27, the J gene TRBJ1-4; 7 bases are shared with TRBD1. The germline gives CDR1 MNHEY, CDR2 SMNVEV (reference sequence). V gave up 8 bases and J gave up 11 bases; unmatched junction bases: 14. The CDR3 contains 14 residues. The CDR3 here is CASGNRQGTEKLFF. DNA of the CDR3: TGTGCCAGCGGAAACCGACAGGGCACAGAGAAACTGTTTTTT. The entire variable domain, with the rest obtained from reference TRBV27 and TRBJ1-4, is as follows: EAQVTQNPRYLITVTGKKLTVTCSQNMNHEYMSWYRQDPGLGLRQIYYSMNVEVTDKGDVPEGYKVSRKEKRNFPLILESPSPNQTSLYFCASGNRQGTEKLFFGSGTQLSVL.

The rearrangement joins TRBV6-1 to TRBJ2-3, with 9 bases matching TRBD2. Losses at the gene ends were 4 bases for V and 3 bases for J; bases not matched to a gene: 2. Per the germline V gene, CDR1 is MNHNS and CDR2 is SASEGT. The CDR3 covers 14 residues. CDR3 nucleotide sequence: TGTGCCAGCAGTGTGACTAGCGGTACAGATACGCAGTATTTT. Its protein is CASSVTSGTDTQYF.

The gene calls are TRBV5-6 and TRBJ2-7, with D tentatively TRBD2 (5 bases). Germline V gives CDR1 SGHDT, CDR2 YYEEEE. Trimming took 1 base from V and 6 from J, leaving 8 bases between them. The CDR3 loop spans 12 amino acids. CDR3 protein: CASSLFSGEQYF. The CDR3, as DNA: TGTGCCAGCAGCTTGTTCAGCGGCGAGCAGTACTTC.